The clone carrying this TCR beta chain was seen once. Assay: immunoSEQ multiplex PCR; the TCRdb copy retains only in-frame clones and omits some. The sample contains approximately 85,000 clones, 85% to 90% of which appear only once. The data are from a study of control samples from healthy donors and cancer patients. The CDR3 is 13 residues long. CDR1 SNHLY and CDR2 FYNNEI come from the germline V gene. V was pared by 8 bases and J by 4 bases, with 3 bases of the junction left unmatched. The chain uses TRBV2 and TRBJ1-5; the match to TRBD1 covers 9 bases. Sequenced material: blood. The receptor's source is a woman in her sixties or seventies in good health. CDR3 bases: TGTGCCAGCCGGGACAGGGAGAATCAGCCCCAGCATTTT. It specifies CASRDRENQPQHF.